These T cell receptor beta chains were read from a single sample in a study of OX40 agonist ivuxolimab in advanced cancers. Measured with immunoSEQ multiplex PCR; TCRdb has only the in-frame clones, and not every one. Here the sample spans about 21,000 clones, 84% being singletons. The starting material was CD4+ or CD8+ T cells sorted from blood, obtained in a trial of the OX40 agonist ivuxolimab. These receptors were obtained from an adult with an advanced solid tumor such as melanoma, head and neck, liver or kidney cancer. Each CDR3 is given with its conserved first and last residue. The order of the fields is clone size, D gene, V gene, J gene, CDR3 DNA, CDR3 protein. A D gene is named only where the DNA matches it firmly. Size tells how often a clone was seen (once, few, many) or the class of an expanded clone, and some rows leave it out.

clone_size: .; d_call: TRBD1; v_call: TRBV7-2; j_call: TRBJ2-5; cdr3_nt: TGTGCCAGCAGCTTAGACCCCAAACAGACAGGGGCCAACCAAGAGACCCAGTACTTC; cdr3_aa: CASSLDPKQTGANQETQYF
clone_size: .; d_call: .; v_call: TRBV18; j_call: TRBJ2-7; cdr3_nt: TGTGCCAGCTCACCCATAACAGGGACGGACCCCTACGAGCAGTACTTC; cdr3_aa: CASSPITGTDPYEQYF
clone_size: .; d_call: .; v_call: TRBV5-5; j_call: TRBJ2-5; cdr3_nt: TGTGCCAGCAGCTTTGGGGCGCGGGAGACCCAGTACTTC; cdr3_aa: CASSFGARETQYF
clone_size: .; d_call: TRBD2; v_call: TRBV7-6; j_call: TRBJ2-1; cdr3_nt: TGTGCCAGCAGCAGTAGCGGGGGAGGATACAATGAGCAGTTCTTC; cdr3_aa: CASSSSGGGYNEQFF
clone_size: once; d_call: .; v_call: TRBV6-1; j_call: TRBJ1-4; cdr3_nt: TGTGCCAGCCGGCTGGGGGAAAAACTGTTTTTT; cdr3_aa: CASRLGEKLFF
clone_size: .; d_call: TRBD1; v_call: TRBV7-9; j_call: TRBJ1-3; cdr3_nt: TGTGCCAGCAGCTTAGCTGCCTGGACAGGCTTGAACTCGGGAAACACCATATATTTT; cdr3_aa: CASSLAAWTGLNSGNTIYF
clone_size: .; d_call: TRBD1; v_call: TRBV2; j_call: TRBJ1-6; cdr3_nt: TGTGCCAGCACCATAACGACGACAGGGGGAAAATTTAATTCACCCCTCCACTTT; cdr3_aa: CASTITTTGGKFNSPLHF
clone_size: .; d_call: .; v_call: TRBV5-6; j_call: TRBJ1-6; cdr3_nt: TGTGCCAGCAGCTTGTCCTTGGGGTTGAATTCACCCCTCCACTTT; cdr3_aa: CASSLSLGLNSPLHF
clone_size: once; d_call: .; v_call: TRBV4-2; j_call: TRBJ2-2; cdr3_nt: TGTGCCAGCAGCCAAGGGGAAACTAGCCGCGGCACCGGGGAGCTGTTTTTT; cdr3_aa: CASSQGETSRGTGELFF
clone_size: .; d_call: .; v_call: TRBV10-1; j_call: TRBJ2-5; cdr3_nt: TGCGCCAGCAGTGCAGGGGTTTGGGAGACCCAGTACTTC; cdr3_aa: CASSAGVWETQYF
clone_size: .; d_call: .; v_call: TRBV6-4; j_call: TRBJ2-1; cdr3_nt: TGTGCCAGCAGTGAAGCACAGGGTTCCTACAATGAGCAGTTCTTC; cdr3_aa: CASSEAQGSYNEQFF
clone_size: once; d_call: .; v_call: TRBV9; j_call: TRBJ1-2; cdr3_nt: TGTGCCAGCAGCGTAGGGGTAGGAGCTCCGGGTGGCTACACCTTC; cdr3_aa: CASSVGVGAPGGYTF
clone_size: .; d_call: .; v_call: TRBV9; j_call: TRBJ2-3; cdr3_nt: TGTGCCAGCAGCACGACGGGAGCCGGCACAGATACGCAGTATTTT; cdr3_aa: CASSTTGAGTDTQYF
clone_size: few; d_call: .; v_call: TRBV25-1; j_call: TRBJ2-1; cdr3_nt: TGTGCCAGCAGTGAATTCGAAGGTTCTGAGCAGTTCTTC; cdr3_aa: CASSEFEGSEQFF
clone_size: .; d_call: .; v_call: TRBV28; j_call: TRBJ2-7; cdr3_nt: TGTGCCAGCAGTTTGCGCAGGGGGGCCGATACGACGGGCGAGCAGTACTTC; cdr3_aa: CASSLRRGADTTGEQYF
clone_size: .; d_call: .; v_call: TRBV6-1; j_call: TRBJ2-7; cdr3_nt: TGTGCCAGCGGAACGGGGTTGAGGGGCGAGCAGTACTTC; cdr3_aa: CASGTGLRGEQYF
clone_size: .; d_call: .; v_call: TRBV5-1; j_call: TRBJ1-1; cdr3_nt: TGCGCCAGCAGCTTGGCGGCAATGAACACTGAAGCTTTCTTT; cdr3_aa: CASSLAAMNTEAFF
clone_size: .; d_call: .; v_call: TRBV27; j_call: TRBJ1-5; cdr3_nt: TGTGCCAGCAGTTTGCGGCGTGAACAGCCCCAGCATTTT; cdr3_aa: CASSLRREQPQHF